Below, one TCR beta chain is given with its context. Method: immunoSEQ multiplex PCR; TCRdb's copy keeps in-frame clones and lacks some. Of 150,000 or so clones listed, around 80% are singletons. The data were taken from a study of blood T cell repertoires in COVID-19. For the study at large: There were acute and convalescent COVID-19 samples, and they came from the United States, Italy and Spain.

There are 15 residues in the CDR3. V was clipped by 0 bases and J by 8 bases, with 16 bases between them. From germline, CDR1 is MGHRA and CDR2 YSYEKL. The sequence was collected from a human donor with acute or convalescent COVID-19. The donor label of this sample is uncertain. V gene TRBV4-1 combines with J gene TRBJ1-2, with D possibly matching TRBD1 (5 bases). Sample: peripheral blood. This chain's CDR3 is CASSQEGNGGSGYTF. Written as DNA, the CDR3 is TGCGCCAGCAGCCAAGAGGGCAACGGGGGGAGCGGCTACACCTTC.